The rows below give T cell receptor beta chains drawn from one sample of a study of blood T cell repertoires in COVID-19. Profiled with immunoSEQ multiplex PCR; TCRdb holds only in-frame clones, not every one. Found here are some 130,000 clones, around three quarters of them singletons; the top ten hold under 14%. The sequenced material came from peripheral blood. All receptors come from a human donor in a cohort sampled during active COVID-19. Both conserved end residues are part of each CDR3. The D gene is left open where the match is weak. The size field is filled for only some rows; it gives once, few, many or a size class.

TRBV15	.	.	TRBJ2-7	TGTGCCACCAGCAGAGACCTAGCCGTCGCCTACGAGCAGTACTTC	CATSRDLAVAYEQYF
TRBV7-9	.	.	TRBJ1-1	TGTGCCAGCAGCCCTTCGTCGGGGAGCACTGAAGCTTTCTTT	CASSPSSGSTEAFF
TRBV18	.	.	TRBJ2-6	TGTGCCAGCTCACACCCAGGGGGGACCGGGGCCAACGTCCTGACTTTC	CASSHPGGTGANVLTF
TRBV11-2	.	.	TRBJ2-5	TGTGCCAGCGGAGATCGGGACACCAAACTCCAAGAGACCCAGTACTTC	CASGDRDTKLQETQYF
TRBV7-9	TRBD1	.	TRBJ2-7	TGTGCCAGCAGTGCCGGGACAGTCTCCTACGAGCAGTACTTC	CASSAGTVSYEQYF
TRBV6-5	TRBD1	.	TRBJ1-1	TGTGCCAGCAGTTACAGGGGGCGCGGCACTGAAGCTTTCTTT	CASSYRGRGTEAFF
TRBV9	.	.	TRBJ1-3	TGTGCCAGCAGCGTAGGGCAGTCTGGAAACACCATATATTTT	CASSVGQSGNTIYF
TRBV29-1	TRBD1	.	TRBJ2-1	TGCAGCGTTGAAGGGACAGGCCGTAATGAGCAGTTCTTC	CSVEGTGRNEQFF
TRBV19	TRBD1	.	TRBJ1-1	TGTGCCAGTACCATAGGGGGCTACACTGAAGCTTTCTTT	CASTIGGYTEAFF
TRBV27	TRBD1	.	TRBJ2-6	TGTGCCAGCAGTGTCAGGGGGTCTACCTCTGGGGCCAACGTCCTGACTTTC	CASSVRGSTSGANVLTF
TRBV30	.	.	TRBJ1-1	TGTGCCTGGAGTGTGGGCCCGTTAAAAGCTTTCTTT	CAWSVGPLKAFF
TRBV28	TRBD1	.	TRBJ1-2	TGTGCCAGTAGGGGGACAGGGAGAGGTGGCTACACCTTC	CASRGTGRGGYTF
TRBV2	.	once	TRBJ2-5	TGTGCCAGCAGGATCGGAGAGACCCAGTACTTC	CASRIGETQYF
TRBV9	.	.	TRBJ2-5	TGTGCCAGCAGCGTAGTTGGGAGCGGATCCCAAGAGACCCAGTACTTC	CASSVVGSGSQETQYF
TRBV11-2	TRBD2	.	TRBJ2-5	TGTGCCAGCAGCTTGTTAGGTTCGGGGAGCGGGGGGCGGTGGGAGACCCAGTACTTC	CASSLLGSGSGGRWETQYF
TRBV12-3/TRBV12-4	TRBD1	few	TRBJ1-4	TGTGCCAGCAGAGCCGGGACAGGGAAAAAACTGTTTTTT	CASRAGTGKKLFF
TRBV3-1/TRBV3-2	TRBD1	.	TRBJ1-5	TGTGCCAGCAGCCCTCGCGGGACAGGCAATCAGCCCCAGCATTTT	CASSPRGTGNQPQHF
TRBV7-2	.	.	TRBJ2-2	TGTGCCAGCAGTTATTACGGCGGGGAGCTGTTTTTT	CASSYYGGELFF
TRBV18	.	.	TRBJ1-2	TGTGCCAGCTCACCCCTGGGACTCAACTATGGCTACACCTTC	CASSPLGLNYGYTF
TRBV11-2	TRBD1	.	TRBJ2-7	TGTGCCAGCAGCCATGGACAGGGAGTATATCTCTACGAGCAGTACTTC	CASSHGQGVYLYEQYF
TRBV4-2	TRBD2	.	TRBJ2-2	TGTGCCAGCAGCCTCGGGACTAGCAGTGACACCGGGGAGCTGTTTTTT	CASSLGTSSDTGELFF
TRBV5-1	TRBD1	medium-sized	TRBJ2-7	TGCGCCAGCAGCTCATGGACAGGGTTGGGATACGAGCAGTACTTC	CASSSWTGLGYEQYF
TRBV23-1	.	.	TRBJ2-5	TGCGCCAGCAGTCAACCGCCCCAAATAGCGAGACAAGAGACCCAGTACTTC	CASSQPPQIARQETQYF
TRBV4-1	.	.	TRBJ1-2	TGCGCCAGCAGCCAAGGCTTACAAAACTATGGCTACACCTTC	CASSQGLQNYGYTF
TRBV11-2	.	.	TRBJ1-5	TGTGCCAGCAGCTTAGGGTTCGCAGGGGAATTAGGTCAGCCCCAGCATTTT	CASSLGFAGELGQPQHF
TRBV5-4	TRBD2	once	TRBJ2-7	TGTGCCAGCAGCTTTAGCGGGTTCTCCTACGAGCAGTACTTC	CASSFSGFSYEQYF
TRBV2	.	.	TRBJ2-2	TGTGCCAGCAGTCAGGGGAGGGCCGGGGAGCTGTTTTTT	CASSQGRAGELFF
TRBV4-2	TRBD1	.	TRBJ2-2	TGTGCCAGCAGCCAAGAGGACAGGGGTGCCACCGGGGAGCTGTTTTTT	CASSQEDRGATGELFF
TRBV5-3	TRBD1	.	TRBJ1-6	TGTGCCAGAAGCCCCCCGGACAGGAGGAAATATAATTCACCCCTCCACTTT	CARSPPDRRKYNSPLHF
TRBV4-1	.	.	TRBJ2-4	TGCGCCAGCAGCCAACTGGATTTGGTTAGCGCCAAAAACATTCAGTACTTC	CASSQLDLVSAKNIQYF
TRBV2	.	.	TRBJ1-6	TGTGCCAGCAGAGGGCAGGGGATTAATTCACCCCTCCACTTT	CASRGQGINSPLHF
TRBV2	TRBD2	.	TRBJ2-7	TGTGCCAGCAGTGAAGTAGGCGGGGGGGCCGGCGAGCAGTACTTC	CASSEVGGGAGEQYF
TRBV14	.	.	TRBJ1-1	TGTGCCAGCAGCCAAGCAAGCGGGGCGTCAGCTTTCTTT	CASSQASGASAFF
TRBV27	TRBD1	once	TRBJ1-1	TGTGCCAGCAGTTTAGGACCAGGGGGAGGTGAAGCTTTCTTT	CASSLGPGGGEAFF
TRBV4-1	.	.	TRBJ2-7	TGCGCCAGCAGCCTCAGGATTCCCTCCTACGAGCAGTACTTC	CASSLRIPSYEQYF
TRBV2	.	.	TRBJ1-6	TGTGCCAGCAGACCTGAGGGTTTTCTGACACCCCTCCACTTT	CASRPEGFLTPLHF
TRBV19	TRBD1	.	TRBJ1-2	TGTGCCAGTAGTATAGTCCGGACAGGGGGCATTGACTATGGCTACACCTTC	CASSIVRTGGIDYGYTF